This TCR beta chain originates from a study of T cells after yellow fever vaccination. TCRdb re-called the 5' RACE reads with MiXCR, one entry per CDR3 protein. The table has about 350,000 distinct CDR3 sequences, over 3.5% seen once; the top ten hold approximately 23%. This CDR3 region has 13 residues. The germline gives CDR1 SGHDT, CDR2 YYEEEE. Trimming stripped 2 bases from V and 6 bases from J, with 11 bases between. This clonotype was seen more than once but under ten times. This rearrangement joins TRBV5-6 to TRBJ1-2, with no clear D. The origin of this receptor is a young man who received the YFV17D yellow fever vaccine. The sequencing here drew on PBMCs, taken 5 days after the yellow fever booster vaccination. The DNA of the CDR3 is TGTGCCAGCAGCTTCTTGACACCCGATGGCTACACCTTC. It specifies CASSFLTPDGYTF. The complete variable domain, with remaining parts taken from reference TRBV5-6 and TRBJ1-2, reads DAGVTQSPTHLIKTRGQQVTLRCSPKSGHDTVSWYQQALGQGPQFIFQYYEEEERQRGNFPDRFSGHQFPNYSSELNVNALLLGDSALYLCASSFLTPDGYTFGSGTRLTVV.